What follows are 15 T cell receptor beta chains derived from one specimen sequenced in a study of shared clonotypes between healthy human individuals. Repertoires were generated with immunoSEQ multiplex PCR, while TCRdb's copy carries only in-frame clones and drops some. The sample records millions of clones, just over 90% being singletons. The sequencing sample was made of naive CD4+ T cells from PBMCs. The subset is: CD45RA+ positively selected. These receptors came from a man between 18 and 29 years old in good health. Some clones in this sample may be carry-over from other donors' samples.

In regard to this clone: Different DNA sequences within this sample yield the same CDR3. The rearrangement links TRBV28 to TRBJ1-1, with no clear D. Trimming left V 4 bases short and J 1 base short, with 10 bases between. The CDR3 is 14 residues long. Germline CDR1 and CDR2: MDHEN and SYDVKM. The CDR3 region is CASSSPGQNTEAFF. The CDR3 bases are TGTGCCAGCAGTTCCCCGGGCCAGAACACTGAAGCTTTCTTT.

V gene TRBV18 combines with J gene TRBJ2-7, with D unclear. CDR1 KGHSH and CDR2 LQKENI come from the germline V gene. This CDR3 region has 15 residues. V lost 4 bases and J lost 5, with 18 bases in between. CDR3 loop: CASSRIHYPSDEQYF. DNA of the CDR3: TGTGCCAGCTCACGAATACATTATCCTTCGGACGAGCAGTACTTC. Full variable domain (rest looked up from reference TRBV18 and TRBJ2-7): NAGVMQNPRHLVRRRGQEARLRCSPMKGHSHVYWYRQLPEEGLKFMVYLQKENIIDESGMPKERFSAEFPKEGPSILRIQQVVRGDSAAYFCASSRIHYPSDEQYFGPGTRLTVT.

The chain couples TRBV28 to TRBJ2-7; TRBD1 aligns across 7 bases. With 8 bases clipped from V and 2 bases from J, the junction kept 3 bases outside the gene matches. This CDR3 is built from 12 residues. Germline-derived CDR1 and CDR2 are MDHEN and SYDVKM. The DNA of the CDR3 is TGTGCCAGCGGGCAGGGGGCCTACGAGCAGTACTTC. Translated, it gives CASGQGAYEQYF.

The chain links TRBV27 to TRBJ2-7; D gene unclear. Trimming took 1 base from V and 0 from J, leaving 13 bases between them. The CDR3 covers 16 residues. Germline V gene sequence: CDR1 MNHEY, CDR2 SMNVEV (reference sequence). CDR3 amino acids: CASSLFSVLSSYEQYF. The DNA of the CDR3 is TGTGCCAGCAGTTTATTCTCAGTCCTGAGCTCCTACGAGCAGTACTTC.

This chain links TRBV18 with TRBJ2-2; D gene ambiguous. This CDR3 has 15 residues. Deletions cut 1 base from V and 0 bases from J, with 6 bases between. Germline V gene lookup returns CDR1 KGHSH and CDR2 LQKENI. CDR3 coding DNA: TGTGCCAGCTCACCACGGAACCCGAACACCGGGGAGCTGTTTTTT. Residues: CASSPRNPNTGELFF.

The chain carries TRBV5-1 and TRBJ1-1; D gene uncertain. The CDR3 is made up of 14 amino acids. Germline CDR1 SGHRS, CDR2 YFSETQ. V lost 2 bases and J lost 1, with 9 bases in between. The CDR3 nucleotides are TGCGCCAGCAGCTTAAGGCAGTCGAACACTGAAGCTTTCTTT. This gives the protein CASSLRQSNTEAFF.

The genes are TRBV5-1 and TRBJ2-7; D unresolved. The CDR3 totals 13 residues. Germline CDR1 reads SGHRS; CDR2 reads YFSETQ. V lost 4 bases and J 6 bases, leaving 14 bases between the germline ends. The CDR3 loop is CASSRELVGEQYF. CDR3 sequence (DNA): TGCGCCAGCAGCAGAGAACTTGTCGGCGAGCAGTACTTC.

J is TRBJ1-2 and V is TRBV9, with D possibly being TRBD1 (6 bases). The CDR3 is 15 residues long. V was trimmed by 3 bases and J by 3 bases, leaving 15 bases between them. Per the germline V gene, CDR1 is SGDLS and CDR2 is YYNGEE. The CDR3 loop is CASSEPDRPHYGYTF. In nucleotides, the CDR3 is TGTGCCAGCAGCGAACCCGACAGGCCCCACTATGGCTACACCTTC. Drawing the rest from reference TRBV9 and TRBJ1-2, the complete variable domain is DSGVTQTPKHLITATGQRVTLRCSPRSGDLSVYWYQQSLDQGLQFLIQYYNGEERAKGNILERFSAQQFPDLHSELNLSSLELGDSALYFCASSEPDRPHYGYTFGSGTRLTVV.

The chain recombines TRBV28 with TRBJ2-1, with TRBD2 matching over 9 bases. This CDR3 spans 16 amino acids. Germline assignment: CDR1 MDHEN and CDR2 SYDVKM. Trimming cost V 5 bases and J 7 bases; bases outside gene matches: 12. The chain's CDR3 is CASSPLTAGGRNEQFF. The CDR3 region has the DNA TGTGCCAGCAGTCCCCTTACTGCGGGAGGGAGGAATGAGCAGTTCTTC.

The rearrangement joins TRBV6-1 to TRBJ2-3, with D hard to call. This CDR3 comprises 17 residues. With 1 base removed from V and 4 bases from J, the gap between germline ends came to 18 bases. CDR1 and CDR2 from the germline V gene are MNHNS and SASEGT. CDR3 residues: CASSEVGFWSSADTQYF. Written as DNA, the CDR3 is TGTGCCAGCAGTGAAGTCGGGTTTTGGTCGTCCGCAGATACGCAGTATTTT.

The chain carries TRBV5-1 and TRBJ2-1, with D maybe TRBD2 (6 bases). The CDR3 has 16 residues. Trimming shortened V by 0 bases and J by 4 bases, and 14 bases separated the two germline ends. Germline assignment: CDR1 SGHRS and CDR2 YFSETQ. The CDR3 spells CASSLAPGGEYNEQFF. For the CDR3, the DNA is TGCGCCAGCAGCTTGGCCCCAGGCGGGGAATACAATGAGCAGTTCTTC.

This clone was detected a few times. The V call is TRBV5-1, the J call TRBJ1-5; the D gene is possibly TRBD1 (6 bases). The germline V gene has CDR1 SGHRS and CDR2 YFSETQ. The CDR3 consists of 15 residues. Trimming shortened V by 4 bases and J by 6 bases, and 17 bases separated the two germline ends. The CDR3 coding sequence is TGCGCCAGCAGCGAACAGGGATTCGTGTCTCAGCCCCAGCATTTT. Protein product: CASSEQGFVSQPQHF.

The chain links TRBV9 to TRBJ2-1; 12 bases align to TRBD2. The germline V gene has CDR1 SGDLS and CDR2 YYNGEE. CDR3 length equals 16 residues. Unmatched junction bases numbered 8, after V lost 6 bases and J lost 4 bases. The CDR3 DNA sequence: TGTGCCAGCACTGTATCTAGCGGGAGGGAATACAATGAGCAGTTCTTC. Protein product: CASTVSSGREYNEQFF.

This chain joins TRBV29-1 and TRBJ2-2, with D uncertain. Germline V gene data show CDR1 as SQVTM and CDR2 as ANQGSEA. This CDR3 contains 14 residues. Deletions cut 4 bases from V and 5 bases from J, with 14 bases between. The CDR3 DNA reads as TGCAGCGTTGGGAAATCCCAAGGGACCGGGGAGCTGTTTTTT. The encoded protein is CSVGKSQGTGELFF.

Written as DNA, the CDR3 is TGTGCCAGCAGCTACGCTGGGGAAGCTTTCTTT. Translated: CASSYAGEAFF. The rearrangement joins TRBV11-3 to TRBJ1-1; D not resolved. CDR3 length: 11 amino acids. CDR1 SGHNT and CDR2 YENEEA come from the germline V gene. V dropped 4 bases and J dropped 8 bases, with 8 bases sitting between them.